A single sample gave rise to the 30 T cell receptor beta chains below, sequenced in a study of T cell repertoires in cytomegalovirus infection. A single record per CDR3 protein comes from TCRdb applying MiXCR to the reads. This sample yields about 740,000 distinct CDR3 sequences, of which roughly a third are seen a single time; 2.8% belongs to the top ten. Sample: PBMCs. All receptors derive from a human donor in good health (CMV status not recorded). Some clones in this sample may be carry-over from other donors' samples.

In its sample, this clonotype was seen a few times. V and J are TRBV12-3 or TRBV12-4 and TRBJ2-7, with D uncertain. The CDR3 length is 13 residues. V was pared by 3 bases and J by 3 bases, with 9 bases between. The CDR3 coding sequence is TGTGCCAGCAGTTTCAACAGCTACTACGAGCAGTACTTC. It is translated as CASSFNSYYEQYF.

Turning to this clonotype: The CDR3 does not end in the conserved phenylalanine or tryptophan, so this is likely a read error. It is unclear where the CDR3 begins or ends on the DNA, so no DNA is shown, and the CDR3 is as TCRdb lists it. The rearrangement joins TRBV7-6 to TRBJ2-1; the D segment call TRBD1 is taken from the table without a DNA check. With termini counted, the CDR3 has 12 amino acids. Germline V gene lookup returns CDR1 SGHVS and CDR2 FNYEAQ. CDR3 residues: CASRGGDRLMFL.

The chain joins TRBV15 to TRBJ1-4; 8 bases align to TRBD1. The CDR3 length is 15 residues. Germline V CDR1 and CDR2: LNHNV, YYDKDF (reference sequence). With V trimmed by 5 bases and J by 8 bases, 10 bases remained unmatched. The DNA of the CDR3 is TGTGCCACCAGCCGGGGACAGGCTGGGCAGGAAAAACTGTTTTTT. Residues: CATSRGQAGQEKLFF.

This clonotype has more than one count but fewer than ten. The chain links TRBV7-4 to TRBJ1-4; 8 bases agree with TRBD1. CDR3 length equals 14 residues. The trim removed 5 bases at V and 4 bases at J, leaving 3 bases unmatched. Germline V gene sequence: CDR1 SGHVT, CDR2 SQSDAQ. Written as DNA, the CDR3 is TGTGCCAGCAGCCCGGGACAGGTTAATGAAAAACTGTTTTTT. Protein sequence: CASSPGQVNEKLFF.

The chain links TRBV7-6 to TRBJ1-5, with D unresolved. The V gene lost 5 bases and the J gene lost 7 bases, with 18 bases spanning the gap. Germline V lookup: CDR1 SGHVS, CDR2 FNYEAQ. The CDR3 extends over 15 amino acids. The CDR3 bases are TGTGCCAGCAGCCTGGGGAGCGCTTCTGGACAGCCCCAGCATTTT. It specifies CASSLGSASGQPQHF. Together with reference TRBV7-6 and TRBJ1-5, the CDR3 gives the full variable domain: GAGVSQSPRYKVTKRGQDVALRCDPISGHVSLYWYRQALGQGPEFLTYFNYEAQQDKSGLPNDRFSAERPEGSISTLTIQRTEQRDSAMYRCASSLGSASGQPQHFGDGTRLSIL.

This clonotype was counted a few times. The chain employs TRBV6-6 and TRBJ2-7; 8 bases map to TRBD1. The CDR3 runs 14 residues. V shed 8 bases and J 1 base; nucleotides not matched to a gene: 7. Germline CDR1 and CDR2: MNHNY and SVGAGI (reference sequence). CDR3 DNA: TGTGCCAGCGGGGGGACAGGCCTATCCTACGAGCAGTACTTC. Translating gives CASGGTGLSYEQYF.

The V call is TRBV19, the J call TRBJ2-4; D is unclear. V was cut by 7 bases and J by 4 bases, with 17 bases left in between. Per the germline V gene, CDR1 is LNHDA and CDR2 is SQIVND (reference sequence). This CDR3 comprises 15 residues. The CDR3 region is CASTPSTVGKNIQYF. The CDR3 DNA reads TGTGCCAGTACTCCGAGCACCGTCGGAAAAAACATTCAGTACTTC.

On this clonotype itself: A read error is possible here, since a much larger clone lies one base away. Here the CDR3 DNA reads TGTGCCAGCGGCTTACCCCAGCAGTCCCCCAAAGAGACCCAGTACTTC. Translating gives CASGLPQQSPKETQYF. J is TRBJ2-5 and V is TRBV7-2; the D is unclear. CDR1 is SGHTA, CDR2 FQGNSA, per germline. CDR3 length equals 16 residues.

In this sample, this clonotype turned up a few times. The chain joins TRBV28 to TRBJ2-7, with D unresolved. V lost 6 bases and J 4 bases, leaving 16 bases between the germline ends. In germline, CDR1 is MDHEN, CDR2 SYDVKM. This CDR3 region has 14 residues. CDR3: CASSPTPAWYEQYF. The DNA of the CDR3 is TGTGCCAGCAGCCCAACGCCGGCCTGGTACGAGCAGTACTTC.

The chain carries TRBV9 and TRBJ1-1, with D tentatively TRBD1 (6 bases). Germline V lookup: CDR1 SGDLS, CDR2 YYNGEE. Deletions cut 3 bases from V and 3 bases from J, with 12 bases between. The CDR3 has 14 residues. CDR3 region: CASSAPSGDTEAFF. Here the CDR3 DNA reads TGTGCCAGCAGCGCTCCTTCAGGGGACACTGAAGCTTTCTTT. Variable domain in full (rest from reference TRBV9 and TRBJ1-1): DSGVTQTPKHLITATGQRVTLRCSPRSGDLSVYWYQQSLDQGLQFLIQYYNGEERAKGNILERFSAQQFPDLHSELNLSSLELGDSALYFCASSAPSGDTEAFFGQGTRLTVV.

V is TRBV7-9 and J is TRBJ1-2; D remains unclear. Trimming stripped 7 bases from V and 4 bases from J, with 19 bases between. Germline V gives CDR1 SEHNR, CDR2 FQNEAQ (reference sequence). The CDR3 covers 15 residues. CDR3 protein: CASNEAELGGYGYTF. DNA for the CDR3: TGTGCCAGCAACGAGGCGGAATTGGGCGGCTATGGCTACACCTTC.

As to this clonotype: The conserved phenylalanine or tryptophan normally closing the CDR3 is absent here, so this likely arose from a read error. The rearrangement joins TRBV6-1 to TRBJ2-7; D is undetermined. Germline V CDR1 and CDR2: MNHNS, SASEGT. The ends were cut back, 2 bases at V and 6 bases at J, with 11 bases in the middle. CDR3 size: 13 residues. The CDR3 loop reads CASSELGSGEQYL. CDR3 DNA: TGTGCCAGCAGTGAATTGGGGTCAGGCGAGCAGTACTTA.

V and J are TRBV12-3 or TRBV12-4 and TRBJ2-5, with 7 bases that match TRBD1. Unmatched junction bases numbered 10, after V lost 4 bases and J lost 2 bases. The CDR3 loop spans 16 amino acids. CDR3 nucleotides: TGTGCCAGCAGTTCTCGGGACAGCCCGCAACAAGAGACCCAGTACTTC. Protein sequence: CASSSRDSPQQETQYF.

This clonotype was seen a single time. The rearrangement uses TRBV28 and TRBJ1-2, with D hard to call. Between the trimmed V and J ends, which lost 3 bases and 8 bases, there was a span of 10 bases. The length of the CDR3 is 12 residues. Germline CDR1 reads MDHEN; CDR2 reads SYDVKM. The DNA of the CDR3 is TGTGCCAGCAGTTTCGGGCCGGAGGGCTACACCTTC. It translates to CASSFGPEGYTF.

This chain links TRBV7-9 with TRBJ1-2, with 8 bases that match TRBD1. V lost 3 bases to trimming and J lost 0 bases; unmatched junction nucleotides: 21. The CDR3 runs to 21 residues. CDR1 is SEHNR and CDR2 is FQNEAQ in the germline V gene (reference sequence). CDR3 DNA sequence: TGTGCCAGCAGCTTTAACAGGGGGGGGAAGCTCACACACAGATCTAACTATGGCTACACCTTC. This encodes CASSFNRGGKLTHRSNYGYTF.

A remark on this clonotype: One junction end does not reproduce the germline sequence, and a read error may be involved. This chain links TRBV6-2 or TRBV6-3 with TRBJ2-2; no reliable D call. This CDR3 region has 13 residues. CDR1 is MNHEY and CDR2 is SVGEGT in the germline V gene. The CDR3 nucleotides read TGTGCCCGCAGTTCAACCTCCACCGGGGAGCTGTTTTTT. As protein: CARSSTSTGELFF.

The chain links TRBV24-1 to TRBJ2-7, with a possible D match to TRBD2 (5 bases). Trimming shortened V by 4 bases and J by 3 bases, and 9 bases separated the two germline ends. This CDR3 contains 13 residues. Germline V CDR1 and CDR2: KGHDR, SFDVKD. This CDR3 is CATSDGMNYEQYF. The CDR3 bases are TGTGCCACCAGTGACGGGATGAACTACGAGCAGTACTTC.

The chain recombines TRBV7-9 with TRBJ1-2; 7 bases are shared with TRBD1. Trimming at V came to 7 bases and at J to 4 bases, leaving 15 bases not matched to a gene. Germline V gene data show CDR1 as SEHNR and CDR2 as FQNEAQ (reference sequence). The CDR3 has 16 residues. CDR3 residues: CASTFRGGGRGYGYTF. For the CDR3, the DNA is TGTGCCAGCACCTTCAGGGGGGGAGGACGCGGCTATGGCTACACCTTC.

J is TRBJ1-5 and V is TRBV28; 8 nucleotides align to TRBD1. The CDR3 totals 17 residues. Germline-derived CDR1 and CDR2 are MDHEN and SYDVKM. Trimming at V came to 5 bases and at J to 0 bases, leaving 9 bases not matched to a gene. The CDR3 region is CASSPYYRGSSNQPQHF. The CDR3 DNA reads TGTGCCAGCAGTCCCTACTACAGGGGGAGTAGCAATCAGCCCCAGCATTTT.

In its sample, this clonotype was seen once. The chain couples TRBV4-1 to TRBJ1-5, with 8 bases that match TRBD1. This CDR3 comprises 15 residues. V lost 4 bases to trimming and J lost 4 bases; unmatched junction nucleotides: 6. CDR1 is MGHRA and CDR2 is YSYEKL in the germline V gene. The CDR3 loop reads CASSRRGLRNQPQHF. CDR3 sequence (DNA): TGCGCCAGCAGCCGCAGGGGGCTGCGGAATCAGCCCCAGCATTTT.

The chain links TRBV5-1 to TRBJ2-1, with D possibly called TRBD1 or TRBD2 (6 bases each). The CDR3 runs 16 residues. Germline CDR1 reads SGHRS; CDR2 reads YFSETQ. The V end lost 3 bases, the J end lost 8 bases, and 21 bases lay between the germline ends. CDR3 nucleotides: TGCGCCAGCAGCTCGACGGGACACCGCGGGAAGGATGAGCAGTTCTTC. As protein: CASSSTGHRGKDEQFF.

This clonotype occurred a few times. V gene TRBV12-3 or TRBV12-4 combines with J gene TRBJ2-1; a possible D gene is TRBD2 (6 bases). Trimming removed 1 base at V and 6 bases at J, with 13 bases between. The CDR3 has 15 residues. The CDR3 nucleotides read TGTGCCAGCAGTTTAGGGTGGGGGGTTGGCAATGAGCAGTTCTTC. Translating it yields CASSLGWGVGNEQFF.

The genes are TRBV6-6 and TRBJ2-7; 7 nucleotides match TRBD2. J lost 4 bases, V lost 5 bases, and 5 bases had no gene match. Per the germline V gene, CDR1 is MNHNY and CDR2 is SVGAGI (reference sequence). CDR3 length equals 13 residues. DNA of the CDR3: TGTGCCAGCAGTACCCAAGCGGGGTACGAGCAGTACTTC. Translated: CASSTQAGYEQYF.

Only one count was recorded for this clonotype. V is TRBV28 and J is TRBJ1-6; TRBD1 matches 7 bases. This CDR3 comprises 15 residues. With 4 bases clipped from V and 7 bases from J, the junction kept 7 bases outside the gene matches. The germline gives CDR1 MDHEN, CDR2 SYDVKM. The CDR3 DNA follows: TGTGCCAGCAGTTATCCGGGACAGTCCAATTCACCCCTCCACTTT. This sequence encodes CASSYPGQSNSPLHF.

V is TRBV4-1 and J is TRBJ2-1; 10 positions match TRBD2. The germline V gene encodes CDR1 MGHRA and CDR2 YSYEKL. V gave up 0 bases and J gave up 6 bases; unmatched junction bases: 8. The CDR3 totals 17 residues. The CDR3 sequence: CASSQDRAGGPLNEQFF. As DNA, the CDR3 is TGCGCCAGCAGCCAAGATCGAGCGGGAGGGCCGCTCAATGAGCAGTTCTTC.

Of note for this clonotype: Just one base apart from a much larger clone, this may be a read error. V is TRBV7-2 and J is TRBJ2-3; TRBD2 matches at 16 bases. Germline values: CDR1 SGHTA, CDR2 FQGNSA. The CDR3 runs 16 residues. CDR3 protein: CDSSSGLAGGTDTQYF. The CDR3 DNA is TGTGACAGCAGCTCGGGACTAGCGGGAGGGACAGATACGCAGTATTTT.

The rearrangement joins TRBV2 to TRBJ2-5, with 8 bases identical to TRBD2. Germline V gene data show CDR1 as SNHLY and CDR2 as FYNNEI. V gave up 0 bases and J gave up 2 bases; unmatched junction bases: 5. This CDR3 contains 16 residues. The CDR3 here is CASSEALGTRQETQYF. Here the CDR3 DNA reads TGTGCCAGCAGTGAAGCGCTTGGGACTAGGCAAGAGACCCAGTACTTC.

The genes are TRBV20-1 and TRBJ2-2, with 7 positions matching TRBD1. Trimming cost V 6 bases and J 3 bases; bases outside gene matches: 10. This CDR3 contains 15 residues. CDR1 is DFQATT and CDR2 is SNEGSKA in the germline V gene (reference sequence). The CDR3 DNA reads TGCAGTGCGCCCGGGACAGCCTGGGACACCGGGGAGCTGTTTTTT. It specifies CSAPGTAWDTGELFF.

A remark on this clonotype: The conserved closing phenylalanine or tryptophan is absent in this CDR3, likely reflecting a read error. The chain is built from TRBV11-2 and TRBJ2-1; perhaps TRBD1 as D (5 bases). Germline CDR1 is SGHAT and CDR2 is FQNNGV. The CDR3 length is 15 residues. V was pared by 1 base and J by 5 bases, with 12 bases between. CDR3: CASSLAPDRNNEQFL. The CDR3 region has the DNA TGTGCCAGCAGCTTAGCCCCAGACAGAAACAATGAGCAGTTCTTA.

Only a few counts were recorded for this clonotype. V usage is TRBV6-6 and J usage is TRBJ1-3; D is unresolved. The V end lost 0 bases, the J end lost 7 bases, and 13 bases lay between the germline ends. Germline CDR1 MNHNY, CDR2 SVGAGI (reference sequence). This CDR3 is 15 amino acids long. This CDR3 is CASSYSPNNGNTIYF. The CDR3 region has the DNA TGTGCCAGCAGTTACTCCCCGAATAATGGCAACACCATATATTTT.